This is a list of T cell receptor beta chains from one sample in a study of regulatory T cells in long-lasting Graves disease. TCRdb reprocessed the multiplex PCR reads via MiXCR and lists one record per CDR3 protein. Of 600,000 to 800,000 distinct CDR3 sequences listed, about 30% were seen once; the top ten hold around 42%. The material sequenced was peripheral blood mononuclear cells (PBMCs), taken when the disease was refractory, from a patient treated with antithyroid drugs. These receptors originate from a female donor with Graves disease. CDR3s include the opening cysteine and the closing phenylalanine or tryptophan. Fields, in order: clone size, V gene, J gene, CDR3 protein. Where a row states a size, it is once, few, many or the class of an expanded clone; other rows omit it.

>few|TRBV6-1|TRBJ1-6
CASSQGGGGVSPLHF
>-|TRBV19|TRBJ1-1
CASIPPGQGALRITEAFF
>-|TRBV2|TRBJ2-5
CASSFDSQETQYF
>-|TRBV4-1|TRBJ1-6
CASSLTRGLDSPLHF
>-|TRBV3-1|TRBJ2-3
CASSHRLADLRDTQYF
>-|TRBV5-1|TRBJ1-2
CASSLESGFDGYTF
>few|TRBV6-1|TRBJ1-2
CASSEALDRGYGYTF
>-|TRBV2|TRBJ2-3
CATGPGTGTGTDTQYF
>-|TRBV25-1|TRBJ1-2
CASRPLMWGSGYTF
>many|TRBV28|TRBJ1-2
CASSSGGARGYTF
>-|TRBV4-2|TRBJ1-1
CASSQSAQGTGTEAFF
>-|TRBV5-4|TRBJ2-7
CASSFNAVGPYEQYF
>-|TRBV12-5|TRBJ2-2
CASGNRDKEFAGELFF
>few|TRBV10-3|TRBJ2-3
CAISESQGPTDTQYF
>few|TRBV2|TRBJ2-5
CASSPLEGHQETQYF
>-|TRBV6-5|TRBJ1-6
CASSYGGTRNSPLHF
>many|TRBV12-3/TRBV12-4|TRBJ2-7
CASSSALADGSTEQYF
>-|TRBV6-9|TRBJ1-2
CASSYKIVGSLNYGYTF
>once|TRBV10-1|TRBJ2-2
CASRPRTGITGELFF
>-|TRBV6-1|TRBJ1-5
CASTRTGDNQPQHF
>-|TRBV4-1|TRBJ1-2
CASSQDGGGQGFYGYTF
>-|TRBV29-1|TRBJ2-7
CSVLSLAGGYEQYF
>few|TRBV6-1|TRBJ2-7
CASSPAHYEQYF
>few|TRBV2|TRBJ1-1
CASMSDVNTEAFF
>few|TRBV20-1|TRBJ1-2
CSTQGGNYGYTF
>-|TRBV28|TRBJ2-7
CARATSGTYPAAYEQYF
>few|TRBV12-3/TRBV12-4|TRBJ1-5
CASSYTPGVYSNQPQHF
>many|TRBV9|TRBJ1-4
CASSLTGTGSEKLFF
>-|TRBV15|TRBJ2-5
CATSDAPGPRRETQYF
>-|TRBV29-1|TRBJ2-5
CSVIRGLQETQYF
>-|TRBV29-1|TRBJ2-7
CSVLPENSYEQYF
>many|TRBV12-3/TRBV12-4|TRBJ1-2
CASSHNSPGYTF
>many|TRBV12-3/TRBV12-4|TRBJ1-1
CASSLQGVNTEAFF
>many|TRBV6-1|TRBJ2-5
CASSADLAGLEETQYF
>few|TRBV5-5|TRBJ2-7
CASSRLAELYEQYF
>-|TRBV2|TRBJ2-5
CASRCWRVEGLAGGKETQYF
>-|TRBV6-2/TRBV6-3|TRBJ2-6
CASSYSPAGANVLTF
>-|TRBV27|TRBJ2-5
CASARVGETQYF
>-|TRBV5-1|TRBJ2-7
CASSLKPPQGVYEQYF
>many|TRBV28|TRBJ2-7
CASSLLARYEQYF
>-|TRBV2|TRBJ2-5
CASTPEHSFGEAQYF
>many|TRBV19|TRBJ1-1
CASNGNTEAFF
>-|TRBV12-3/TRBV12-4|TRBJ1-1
CASRPSGQRNTEAFF
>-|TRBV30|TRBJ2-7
CAWSVRGYEQYF
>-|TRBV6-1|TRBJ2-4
CASSSSSNIQYF
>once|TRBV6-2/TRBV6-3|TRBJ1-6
CASSATGTVNSPLHF
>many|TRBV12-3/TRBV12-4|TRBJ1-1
CASSGQGFTEAFF
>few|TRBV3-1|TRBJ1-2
CASEGTGGNYGYTF
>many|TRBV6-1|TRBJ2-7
CASSIGGTNTYEQYF
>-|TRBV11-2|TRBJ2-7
CASSLDHGTPGGSYEQYF
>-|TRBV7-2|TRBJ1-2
CASSWGQALGYAF
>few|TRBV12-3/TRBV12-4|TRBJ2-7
CASSTGTGRYEQYF
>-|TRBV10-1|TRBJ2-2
CASIGPTGELFF